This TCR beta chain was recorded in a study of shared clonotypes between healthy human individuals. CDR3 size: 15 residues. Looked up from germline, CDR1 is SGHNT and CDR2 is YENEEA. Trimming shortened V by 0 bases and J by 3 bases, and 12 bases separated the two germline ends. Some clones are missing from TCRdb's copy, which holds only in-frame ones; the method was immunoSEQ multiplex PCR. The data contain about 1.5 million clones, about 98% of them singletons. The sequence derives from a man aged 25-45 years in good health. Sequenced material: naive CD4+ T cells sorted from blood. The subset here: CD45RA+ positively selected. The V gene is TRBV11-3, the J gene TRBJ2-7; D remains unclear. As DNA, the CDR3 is TGTGCCAGCAGCTTAGATCCCTCAGGAATCTACGAGCAGTACTTC. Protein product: CASSLDPSGIYEQYF. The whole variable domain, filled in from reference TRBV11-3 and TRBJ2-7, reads EAGVVQSPRYKIIEKKQPVAFWCNPISGHNTLYWYLQNLGQGPELLIRYENEEAVDDSQLPKDRFSAERLKGVDSTLKIQPAELGDSAVYLCASSLDPSGIYEQYFGPGTRLTVT.